This section outlines one T cell receptor beta chain sequence together with its context. Its antigen remains unknown. This record comes from a study of cytomegalovirus exposure and HLA in healthy donors. Whole-study findings and limits: The authors later linked a missense DCLRE1C variant to TCR beta V- and J-gene trimming.

V dropped 6 bases and J dropped 2 bases, with 10 bases sitting between them. This CDR3 is 13 amino acids long. Germline-derived CDR1 and CDR2 are KGHSH and LQKENI. PCR employed 60 Vbeta and 13 Jbeta primers. TCRdb's copy holds only in-frame clones and misses some; the assay was immunoSEQ multiplex PCR. The sample has approximately 140,000 clones; 50% to 75% are singletons. The sequencing sample was made of PBMCs. V usage is TRBV18 and J usage is TRBJ2-5; perhaps TRBD1 as D (6 bases). The sequence was collected from a woman aged 55-75 years in good health and CMV-seropositive. In nucleotides, the CDR3 is TGTGCCAGCTCCTCGGACAGACAAGAGACCCAGTACTTC. Translated, it gives CASSSDRQETQYF.